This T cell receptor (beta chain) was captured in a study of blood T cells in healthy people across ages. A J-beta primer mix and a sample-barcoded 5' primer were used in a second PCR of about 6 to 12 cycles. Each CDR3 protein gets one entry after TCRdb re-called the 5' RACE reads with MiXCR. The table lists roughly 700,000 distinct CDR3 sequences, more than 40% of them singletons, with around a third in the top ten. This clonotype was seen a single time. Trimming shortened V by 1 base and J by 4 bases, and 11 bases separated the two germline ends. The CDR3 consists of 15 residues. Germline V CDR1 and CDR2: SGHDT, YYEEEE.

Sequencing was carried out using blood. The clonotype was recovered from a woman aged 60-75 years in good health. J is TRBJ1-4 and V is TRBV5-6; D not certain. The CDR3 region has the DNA TGTGCCAGCAGCTTGAGACGCCCTTTTAATGAAAAACTGTTTTTT. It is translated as CASSLRRPFNEKLFF.